Below are 11 T cell receptor beta chains sequenced from a single sample in a study of regulatory T cells in long-lasting Graves disease. Construction of the TCR beta libraries employed iRepertoire HTBI primers in conjunction with Arm-PCR of CDR3 regions. In TCRdb, the multiplex PCR reads were re-called with MiXCR into one record per CDR3 protein. In the table there are 550,000 to 700,000 distinct CDR3 sequences, more than 15% of which are singletons. Time point denoted: newly diagnosed GD, antithyroid drugs for less than 3 months. Isolated PBMC RNA provided the starting material for the TCR library. These data were also filed under a second study, of T cells in Graves' hyperthyroidism and ophthalmopathy.

The input for sequencing was peripheral blood mononuclear cells (PBMCs), taken at new diagnosis, from a patient treated with antithyroid drugs. The receptors come from a man between 18 and 29 years old with Graves disease.

The rearrangement links TRBV16 to TRBJ1-4; 8 bases line up with TRBD1. The CDR3 sequence is 13 residues long. J was trimmed by 11 bases and V by 4 bases; bases with no gene match: 6. The germline V gene encodes CDR1 KGHSY and CDR2 FQNENV. The CDR3 nucleotides read TGTGCCAGCAGCCCGGACAGGGTCTACAAACTGTTTTTT. It translates to CASSPDRVYKLFF.

V is TRBV19 and J is TRBJ1-1; tentatively, D is TRBD1 (5 bases). V gave up 7 bases and J gave up 5 bases, with 14 bases separating them. This CDR3 has 13 residues. Germline V gives CDR1 LNHDA, CDR2 SQIVND (reference sequence). The CDR3 DNA follows: TGTGCCAGTACCCCGGGACTTAAAACTGAAGCTTTCTTT. Its translation is CASTPGLKTEAFF.

This clonotype has at least ten counts. The gene calls are TRBV28 and TRBJ1-4, with unresolved D. V was trimmed by 7 bases and J by 3 bases, leaving 6 bases between them. The germline V gene has CDR1 MDHEN and CDR2 SYDVKM. This CDR3 has 12 residues. The CDR3 DNA follows: TGTGCCAGCACAGGCCCTAATGAAAAACTGTTTTTT. Its translation is CASTGPNEKLFF.

This clonotype was seen only a few times. V is TRBV19 and J is TRBJ2-2, with 7 nucleotides matching TRBD1. The CDR3 is made up of 16 amino acids. The germline CDR1 and CDR2 sequences are LNHDA and SQIVND (reference sequence). With 1 base clipped from V and 1 base from J, the junction kept 3 bases outside the gene matches. CDR3: CASSIGDRVNTGELFF. DNA of the CDR3: TGTGCCAGTAGTATAGGCGACAGGGTGAACACCGGGGAGCTGTTTTTT.

The rearrangement joins TRBV7-3 to TRBJ2-7; D is perhaps TRBD1 (5 bases). The DNA end is more similar to TRBJ2-1, so the J call may be wrong. CDR1 SGHTA and CDR2 FQGTGA come from the germline V gene. The CDR3 spans 17 residues. The CDR3 DNA reads TGTGCCAGCAGCTCCCAGGGAAGGTTAGGTTCCTACAATGAGCAGTTCTTC. Protein sequence: CASSSQGRLGSYNEQFF.

This clonotype was counted many times. The DNA of the CDR3 is TGCGCCAGCAGCTTAGCAGATCCCTACAATGAGCAGTTCTTC. This translates into CASSLADPYNEQFF. The chain recombines TRBV5-1 with TRBJ2-1; D unresolved. The CDR3 length is 14 residues. Trimming removed 2 bases from V and 2 bases from J, with 8 bases in between. Per germline, CDR1 SGHRS and CDR2 YFSETQ.

This clonotype has a count of ten or more. The chain couples TRBV12-3 or TRBV12-4 to TRBJ1-5; tentative D call: TRBD1 (6 bases). V was pared by 6 bases and J by 7 bases, with 10 bases between. CDR3 length: 12 amino acids. The CDR3 DNA is TGTGCCAGCAGGTTGGGGGGCCAGCCCCAGCATTTT. Amino acid sequence: CASRLGGQPQHF.

In regard to this clonotype: A much more abundant neighbour one base away suggests this may be a read error. V is TRBV30 and J is TRBJ2-7; no reliable D call. Germline V gives CDR1 GTSNPN, CDR2 SVGIG (reference sequence). This CDR3 has 11 amino acids. CDR3 sequence: CAWSSRYEQCF. The CDR3 nucleotides are TGTGCCTGGAGTTCACGCTACGAGCAGTGCTTC.

Here the CDR3 DNA reads TGCGCCAGCAGCTCCAAACCTCAGCCGGCCAAAAACATTCAGTACTTC. Translated: CASSSKPQPAKNIQYF. This chain joins TRBV5-1 and TRBJ2-4; no firm D call. This CDR3 has 16 residues. Germline-derived CDR1 and CDR2 are SGHRS and YFSETQ. The V end was cut by 3 bases, the J end by 1 base, with 14 bases between.

This clonotype has a count of ten or more. V and J are TRBV29-1 and TRBJ2-5; no definite D call. The germline V and J ends were trimmed by 5 bases and 2 bases, with 12 bases remaining between them. In germline, CDR1 is SQVTM, CDR2 ANQGSEA. This CDR3 has 13 amino acids. DNA for the CDR3: TGCAGCGTTCGCGACTGGGTGCAAGAGACCCAGTACTTC. Amino acids: CSVRDWVQETQYF.

This clonotype was counted many times. The genes are TRBV29-1 and TRBJ1-1; D gene uncertain. V dropped 3 bases and J dropped 0 bases, with 8 bases sitting between them. The CDR3 totals 13 residues. Germline assignment: CDR1 SQVTM and CDR2 ANQGSEA. As DNA, the CDR3 is TGCAGCGTTGATGAGGTTATGAACACTGAAGCTTTCTTT. This codes for CSVDEVMNTEAFF.